The TCR beta chain under discussion was sequenced for a study of OX40 agonist ivuxolimab in advanced cancers. Looking at the study overall: Dose-escalation patients suffered from hepatocellular carcinoma, melanoma, renal cell or head and neck cancer. Study-wide results and caveats: Clonal expansion by week 6 occurred in CD4+ and CD8+ blood T cells (at 0.1 to 3.0 mg/kg). On average, CD8+ T cells had more expanded clones than CD4+.

The V gene lost 0 bases and the J gene lost 0 bases, with 13 bases spanning the gap. This CDR3 has 16 residues. Germline CDR1 is SGHKS and CDR2 is YYEKEE (reference sequence). The assay was immunoSEQ multiplex PCR, and TCRdb's table has in-frame clones only and misses some. The data contain about 75,000 clones, roughly 86% of them seen just once; the ten biggest clones take up roughly 8%. Only one count was recorded for this clone. What it recognizes is unknown. The sample here was CD4+ or CD8+ T cells sorted from blood, taken in a trial of the OX40 agonist ivuxolimab. The chain employs TRBV5-5 and TRBJ2-7; weak D call: TRBD1 (6 bases). The sequence came from an adult with an advanced solid tumor such as melanoma, head and neck, liver or kidney cancer. CDR3: CASSLDWDTYSYEQYF. The CDR3 DNA sequence: TGTGCCAGCAGCTTGGACTGGGACACCTACTCCTACGAGCAGTACTTC.